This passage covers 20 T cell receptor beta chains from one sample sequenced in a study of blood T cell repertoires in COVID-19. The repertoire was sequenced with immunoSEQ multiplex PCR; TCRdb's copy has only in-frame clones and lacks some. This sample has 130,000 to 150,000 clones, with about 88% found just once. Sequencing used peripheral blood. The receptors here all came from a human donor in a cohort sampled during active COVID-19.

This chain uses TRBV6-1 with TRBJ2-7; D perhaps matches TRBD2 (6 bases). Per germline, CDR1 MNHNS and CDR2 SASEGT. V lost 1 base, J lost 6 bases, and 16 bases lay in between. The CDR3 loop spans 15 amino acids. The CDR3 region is CASSEGARGLGEQYF. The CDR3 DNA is TGTGCCAGCAGTGAAGGGGCACGGGGGTTGGGCGAGCAGTACTTC.

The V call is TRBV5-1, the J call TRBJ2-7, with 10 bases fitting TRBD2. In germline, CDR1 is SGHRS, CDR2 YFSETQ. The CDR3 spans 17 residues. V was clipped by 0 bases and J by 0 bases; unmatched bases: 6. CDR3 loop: CASSLGGLAGDSYEQYF. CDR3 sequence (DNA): TGCGCCAGCAGCTTGGGAGGGCTAGCGGGGGACTCCTACGAGCAGTACTTC.

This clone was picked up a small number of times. The CDR3 coding sequence is TGTGCCAGCTCGTCGGGACAGGGTACAACTAATGAAAAACTGTTTTTT. Protein product: CASSSGQGTTNEKLFF. This chain connects TRBV18 to TRBJ1-4; 9 bases are a match to TRBD1. Losses at the gene ends were 6 bases for V and 0 bases for J; bases not matched to a gene: 5. Germline CDR1 is KGHSH and CDR2 is LQKENI. The length of the CDR3 is 16 residues.

CDR3 amino acids: CASSQGRPQWGMNTEAFF. DNA for the CDR3: TGTGCCAGCAGCCAGGGGCGACCCCAATGGGGAATGAACACTGAAGCTTTCTTT. The V call is TRBV14, the J call TRBJ1-1, with D tentatively TRBD1 (5 bases). The ends were cut back, 3 bases at V and 0 bases at J, with 20 bases in the middle. Germline lookup yields CDR1 SGHDN and CDR2 FVKESK. The CDR3 is made up of 18 amino acids.

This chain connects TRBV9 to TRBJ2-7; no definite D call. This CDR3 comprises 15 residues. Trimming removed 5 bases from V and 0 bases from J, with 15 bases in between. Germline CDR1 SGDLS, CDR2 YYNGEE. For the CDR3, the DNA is TGTGCCAGCAGTCCCGACGTAAGGAGCTCCTACGAGCAGTACTTC. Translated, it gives CASSPDVRSSYEQYF.

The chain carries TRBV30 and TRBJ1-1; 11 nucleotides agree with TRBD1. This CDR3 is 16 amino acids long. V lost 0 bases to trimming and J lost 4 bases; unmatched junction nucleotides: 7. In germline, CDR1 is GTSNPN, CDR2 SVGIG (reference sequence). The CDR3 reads CAWSVQGQGARTEAFF. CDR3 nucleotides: TGTGCCTGGAGTGTACAAGGACAGGGGGCTCGCACTGAAGCTTTCTTT.

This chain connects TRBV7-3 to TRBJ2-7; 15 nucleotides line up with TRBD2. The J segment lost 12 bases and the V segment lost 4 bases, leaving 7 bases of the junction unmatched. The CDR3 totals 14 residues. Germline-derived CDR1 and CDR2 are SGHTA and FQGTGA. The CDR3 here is CASSSGLAGGPRYF. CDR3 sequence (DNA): TGTGCCAGCAGCTCTGGACTAGCGGGAGGGCCAAGGTACTTC.

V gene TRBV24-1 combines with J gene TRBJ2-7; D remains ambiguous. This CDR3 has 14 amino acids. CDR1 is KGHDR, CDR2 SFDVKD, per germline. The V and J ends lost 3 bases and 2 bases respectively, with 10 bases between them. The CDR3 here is CATSDAAVPYEQYF. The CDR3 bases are TGTGCCACCAGTGATGCGGCAGTGCCCTACGAGCAGTACTTC.

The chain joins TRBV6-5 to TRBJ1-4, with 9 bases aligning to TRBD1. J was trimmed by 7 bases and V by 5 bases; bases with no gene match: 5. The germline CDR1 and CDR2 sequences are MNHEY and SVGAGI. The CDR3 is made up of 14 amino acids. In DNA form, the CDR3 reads TGTGCCAGCAGTCGCCGGGACAGGGTTGAAAAACTGTTTTTT. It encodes CASSRRDRVEKLFF.

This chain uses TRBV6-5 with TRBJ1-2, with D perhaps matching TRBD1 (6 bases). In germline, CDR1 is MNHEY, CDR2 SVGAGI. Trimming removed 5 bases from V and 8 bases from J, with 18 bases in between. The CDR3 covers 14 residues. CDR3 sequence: CASSRDTTPEGYTF. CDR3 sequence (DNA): TGTGCCAGCAGTCGGGACACTACCCCCGAAGGCTACACCTTC.

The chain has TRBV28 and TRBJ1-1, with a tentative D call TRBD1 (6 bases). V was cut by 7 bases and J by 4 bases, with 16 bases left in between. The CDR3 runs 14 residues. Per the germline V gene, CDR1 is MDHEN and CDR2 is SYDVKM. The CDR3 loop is CASTLDSRSTEAFF. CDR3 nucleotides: TGTGCCAGCACCTTGGACAGTCGGAGCACTGAAGCTTTCTTT. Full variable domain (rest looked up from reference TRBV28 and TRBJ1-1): DVKVTQSSRYLVKRTGEKVFLECVQDMDHENMFWYRQDPGLGLRLIYFSYDVKMKEKGDIPEGYSVSREKKERFSLILESASTNQTSMYLCASTLDSRSTEAFFGQGTRLTVV.

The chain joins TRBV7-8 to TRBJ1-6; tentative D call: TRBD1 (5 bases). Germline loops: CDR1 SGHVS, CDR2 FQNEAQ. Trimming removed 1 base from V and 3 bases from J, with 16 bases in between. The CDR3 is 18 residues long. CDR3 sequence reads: CASSLVENRRVYNSPLHF. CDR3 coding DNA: TGTGCCAGCAGCTTAGTGGAGAACAGGCGCGTCTATAATTCACCCCTCCACTTT.

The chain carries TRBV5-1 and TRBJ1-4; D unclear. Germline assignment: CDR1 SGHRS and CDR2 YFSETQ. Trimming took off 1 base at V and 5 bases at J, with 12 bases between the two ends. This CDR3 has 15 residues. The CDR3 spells CASSLYPGRNEKLFF. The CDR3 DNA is TGCGCCAGCAGCTTGTACCCCGGGAGAAATGAAAAACTGTTTTTT.

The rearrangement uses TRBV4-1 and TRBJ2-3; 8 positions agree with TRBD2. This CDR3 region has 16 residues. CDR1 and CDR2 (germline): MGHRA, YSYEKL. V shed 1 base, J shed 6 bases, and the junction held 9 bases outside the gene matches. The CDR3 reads CASSQAAAGVLDTQYF. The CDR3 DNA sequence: TGCGCCAGCAGCCAAGCTGCAGCGGGGGTTCTGGATACGCAGTATTTT.

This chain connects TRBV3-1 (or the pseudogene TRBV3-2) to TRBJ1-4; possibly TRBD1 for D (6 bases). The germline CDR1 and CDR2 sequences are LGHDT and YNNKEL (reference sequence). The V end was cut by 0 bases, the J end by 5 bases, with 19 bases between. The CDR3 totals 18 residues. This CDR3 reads CASSQDPLYRDLNEKLFF. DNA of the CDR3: TGTGCCAGCAGCCAAGATCCGCTGTACAGGGACCTAAATGAAAAACTGTTTTTT.

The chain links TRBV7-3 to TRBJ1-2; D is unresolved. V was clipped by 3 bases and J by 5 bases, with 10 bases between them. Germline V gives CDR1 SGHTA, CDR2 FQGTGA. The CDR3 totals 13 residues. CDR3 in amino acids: CASSLEGWYGYTF. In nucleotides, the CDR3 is TGTGCCAGCAGCTTGGAGGGTTGGTATGGCTACACCTTC.

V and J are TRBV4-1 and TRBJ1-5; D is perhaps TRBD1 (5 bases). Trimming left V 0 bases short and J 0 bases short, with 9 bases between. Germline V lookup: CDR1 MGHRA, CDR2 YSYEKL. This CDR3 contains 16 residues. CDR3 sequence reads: CASSQEQVYSNQPQHF. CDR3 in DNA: TGCGCCAGCAGCCAAGAACAGGTCTATAGCAATCAGCCCCAGCATTTT.

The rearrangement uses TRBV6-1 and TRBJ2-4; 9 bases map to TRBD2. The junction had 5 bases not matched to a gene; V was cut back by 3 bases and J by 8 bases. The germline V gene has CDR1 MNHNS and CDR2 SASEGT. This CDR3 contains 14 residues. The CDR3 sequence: CASSEGTSPDIQYF. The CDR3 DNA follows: TGTGCCAGCAGTGAGGGGACTAGCCCGGACATTCAGTACTTC.

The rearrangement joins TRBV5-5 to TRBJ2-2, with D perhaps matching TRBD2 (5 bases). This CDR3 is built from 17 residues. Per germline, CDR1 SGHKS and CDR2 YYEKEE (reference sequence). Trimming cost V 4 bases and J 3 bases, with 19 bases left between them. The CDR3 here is CASSPRTYLIDTGELFF. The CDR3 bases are TGTGCCAGCAGCCCCCGGACTTATCTTATCGACACCGGGGAGCTGTTTTTT.

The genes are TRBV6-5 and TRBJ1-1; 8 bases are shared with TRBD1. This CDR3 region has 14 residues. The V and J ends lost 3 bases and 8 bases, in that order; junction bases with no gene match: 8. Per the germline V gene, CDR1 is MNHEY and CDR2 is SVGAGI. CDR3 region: CASSYAGTGDEAFF. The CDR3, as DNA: TGTGCCAGCAGTTATGCAGGGACAGGCGACGAAGCTTTCTTT.